Below are 9 T cell receptor beta chains sequenced from a single sample in a study of blood T cells in healthy people across ages. A J-beta primer mix and a sample-barcoded 5' primer were used in a second PCR of about 7 to 12 cycles. TCRdb processed the 5' RACE reads anew with MiXCR; each CDR3 protein has one entry. This sample carries 650,000 to 800,000 distinct CDR3 sequences, approximately 48% of them seen once, and the ten largest clones take approximately 19%. Material: blood. These receptors were obtained from a man between 60 and 75 years old in good health.

This chain links TRBV6-1 with TRBJ2-4; D ambiguous. The CDR3 spans 14 residues. In germline, CDR1 is MNHNS, CDR2 SASEGT. V was clipped by 6 bases and J by 0 bases, with 9 bases between them. This CDR3 reads CASRVVVAKNIQYF. The CDR3 region has the DNA TGTGCCAGCAGGGTTGTGGTAGCCAAAAACATTCAGTACTTC.

J is TRBJ2-5 and V is TRBV5-1, with 10 bases aligning to TRBD1. The J call may be incorrect, as the DNA end agrees better with TRBJ2-7. CDR1 SGHRS and CDR2 YFSETQ come from the germline V gene. The CDR3 extends over 14 amino acids. The CDR3 protein is CASSPPWTGGEQYF. The CDR3 DNA reads as TGCGCCAGCAGCCCGCCGTGGACAGGGGGCGAGCAGTACTTC.

This clonotype appeared once. Possible read error: a much larger clone is one base away. This chain links TRBV27 with TRBJ2-5; 10 bases are a match to TRBD1. The CDR3 has 14 amino acids. Germline V gives CDR1 MNHEY, CDR2 SMNVEV (reference sequence). V shed 6 bases, J shed 11 bases, and the junction held 12 bases outside the gene matches. This CDR3 is CASRRQGAGNEQYF. CDR3 nucleotides: TGTGCCAGCAGACGACAGGGGGCCGGCAATGAGCAGTACTTC.

This clonotype has a handful of counts. The chain uses TRBV4-3 and TRBJ2-3; a possible D gene is TRBD2 (5 bases). V was shortened by 1 base and J by 9 bases, with 11 bases between the two germline ends. Per the germline V gene, CDR1 is LGHNA and CDR2 is YSLEER. CDR3 length: 13 amino acids. The CDR3 DNA is TGCGCCAGCAGCCAAGCTGAGCGGCGGACGCAGTATTTT. It is translated as CASSQAERRTQYF.

This rearrangement joins TRBV5-1 to TRBJ2-4; 9 nucleotides agree with TRBD1. Near its end, the DNA agrees better with TRBJ2-7, so the J call may be wrong. The CDR3 contains 15 residues. In germline, CDR1 is SGHRS, CDR2 YFSETQ. The chain's CDR3 is CASSNTGGATNEQYF. In DNA form, the CDR3 reads TGCGCCAGCAGCAATACAGGGGGCGCGACCAACGAGCAGTACTTC.

The chain couples TRBV18 to TRBJ2-7; D is undetermined. The germline V gene encodes CDR1 KGHSH and CDR2 LQKENI. V shed 0 bases and J shed 0 bases, with 12 bases lying between them. The CDR3 spans 16 residues. CDR3 nucleotides: TGTGCCAGCTCACCACCGTCGGCTGGCAGCTCCTACGAGCAGTACTTC. Its translation is CASSPPSAGSSYEQYF.

Comment on this clonotype: This may come from a read error, since a much larger clone is one base off. The chain has TRBV5-1 and TRBJ2-2; tentative D call: TRBD1 (5 bases). CDR3 length equals 16 residues. CDR1 and CDR2 from the germline V gene are SGHRS and YFSETQ. The CDR3 DNA follows: TGCGTCAGCAGCCCGAGACAGAACGCGAACACCGGGGAGCTGTTTTTT. Translated, it gives CVSSPRQNANTGELFF.

The rearrangement joins TRBV7-6 to TRBJ2-1, with D possibly TRBD1 on 5 matching bases. V lost 5 bases and J 2 bases, leaving 16 bases between the germline ends. Looked up from germline, CDR1 is SGHVS and CDR2 is FNYEAQ. This CDR3 spans 16 amino acids. The CDR3 reads CASSPRVGAPYNEQFF. In DNA, the CDR3 is TGTGCCAGCAGCCCCCGGGTAGGGGCCCCCTACAATGAGCAGTTCTTC.

V usage is TRBV20-1 and J usage is TRBJ2-5; 10 nucleotides match TRBD1. V shed 1 base, J shed 11 bases, and the junction held 16 bases outside the gene matches. The CDR3 consists of 16 residues. Per germline, CDR1 DFQATT and CDR2 SNEGSKA (reference sequence). CDR3 sequence reads: CSARGQAGQGWAEQYF. The CDR3 DNA is TGCAGTGCTAGAGGACAGGCGGGACAGGGGTGGGCTGAGCAGTACTTC.